This T cell receptor (beta chain) derives from a study of T cell responses to AZD1222 COVID-19 vaccine. Some clones are missing from TCRdb's copy, which holds only in-frame ones; the method was immunoSEQ multiplex PCR. The repertoire includes 150,000 or so clones, around 94% of them detected once, and approximately 5.5% sits in the top ten. V lost 4 bases, J lost 11 bases, and 20 bases lay in between. Germline values: CDR1 LGHDT, CDR2 YNNKEL (reference sequence). The length of the CDR3 is 14 residues. Whole-study results and caveats: Repertoires were sampled only after the peak T cell response.

Concerning this clone itself: Its specificity is unknown.

The source is an adult who received the AZD1222 COVID-19 vaccine. The sample here was peripheral blood, taken 28 days after the second AZD1222 dose. The V gene is TRBV3-1 (or the pseudogene TRBV3-2), the J gene TRBJ1-1; D is possibly TRBD1 (6 bases). The CDR3 sequence is CASSPHTGFGDAFF. CDR3 DNA sequence: TGTGCCAGCAGCCCCCATACAGGGTTCGGAGACGCTTTCTTT.